The 13 T cell receptor beta chains below all came from one sample that was sequenced in a study of T cells in Graves' hyperthyroidism and ophthalmopathy. RNA transcripts yielded amplified TCR beta CDR3 regions. TCR CDR3 underwent first-round RT-PCR with the HTBI primer set. TCRdb passed the multiplex PCR reads through MiXCR, listing each CDR3 protein once. The data contain 250,000 to 350,000 distinct CDR3 sequences, over 15% of them singletons. The sequenced sample was blood. These TCRs come from a woman aged 55-70 years with Graves' ophthalmopathy.

V and J are TRBV20-1 and TRBJ2-5; 8 nucleotides match TRBD2. With 5 bases clipped from V and 7 bases from J, the junction kept 9 bases outside the gene matches. Germline V lookup: CDR1 DFQATT, CDR2 SNEGSKA (reference sequence). CDR3 size: 13 residues. This chain's CDR3 is CSAEPGGLGTQYF. DNA of the CDR3: TGCAGTGCTGAACCTGGGGGACTAGGGACCCAGTACTTC.

This clonotype was seen at least ten times. The chain couples TRBV6-2 or TRBV6-3 to TRBJ2-7; 7 nucleotides match TRBD1. This CDR3 has 15 amino acids. With V trimmed by 6 bases and J by 0 bases, 8 bases remained unmatched. Germline V lookup: CDR1 MNHEY, CDR2 SVGEGT. CDR3 nucleotides: TGTGCCAGCAGACTCCCCGGGACAGCCTCCTACGAGCAGTACTTC. Translated: CASRLPGTASYEQYF.

The rearrangement links TRBV7-3 to TRBJ2-5; TRBD2 is a possible D gene (5 bases). CDR3 length equals 13 residues. V was trimmed by 4 bases and J by 7 bases, leaving 13 bases between them. Germline CDR1 SGHTA, CDR2 FQGTGA. The CDR3 reads CASSSSKRGTQYF. In DNA form, the CDR3 reads TGTGCCAGCAGCTCCTCCAAACGGGGGACCCAGTACTTC.

The chain uses TRBV20-1 and TRBJ1-4; no clear D. The V gene's germline CDR1 is DFQATT and CDR2 SNEGSKA (reference sequence). The germline V and J ends were trimmed by 6 bases and 3 bases, with 14 bases remaining between them. CDR3 length equals 14 residues. The CDR3 nucleotides are TGCAGTGCCAGCTCGGGTAATGCTAATGAAAAACTGTTTTTT. Its translation: CSASSGNANEKLFF.

The sample holds many counts of this clonotype. The chain uses TRBV2 and TRBJ1-3; D is undetermined. Trimming left V 7 bases short and J 0 bases short, with 10 bases between. The CDR3 spans 14 residues. Germline V gives CDR1 SNHLY, CDR2 FYNNEI. CDR3 nucleotides: TGTGCCAGCACCGAACCGAACTCTGGAAACACCATATATTTT. Amino acids: CASTEPNSGNTIYF. The complete variable domain, with remaining parts taken from reference TRBV2 and TRBJ1-3, reads EPEVTQTPSHQVTQMGQEVILRCVPISNHLYFYWYRQILGQKVEFLVSFYNNEISEKSEIFDDQFSVERPDGSNFTLKIRSTKLEDSAMYFCASTEPNSGNTIYFGEGSWLTVV.

In this sample, this clonotype turned up once. The chain combines TRBV5-1 with TRBJ2-7; 10 bases line up with TRBD1. Unmatched junction bases numbered 5, after V lost 0 bases and J lost 2 bases. This CDR3 contains 16 residues. Per the germline V gene, CDR1 is SGHRS and CDR2 is YFSETQ. The CDR3 region is CASSLGPGQGTYEQYF. In DNA, the CDR3 is TGCGCCAGCAGCTTGGGCCCGGGACAGGGGACCTACGAGCAGTACTTC.

For this clonotype: A much larger clone lies a single base off, so this may be a read error. The chain recombines TRBV28 with TRBJ1-5; TRBD1 might be the D (5 bases). This CDR3 has 18 residues. V was cut by 1 base and J by 0 bases, with 16 bases left in between. Germline CDR1 and CDR2: MDHEN and SYDVKM. In nucleotides, the CDR3 is TGTGCCAGCAGTTTATCGGGTGGAGGGGAAATTAGCAATCAGCCCCAGCATTTT. This gives the protein CASSLSGGGEISNQPQHF.

The chain couples TRBV9 to TRBJ2-4, with D possibly matching TRBD1 (9 bases). The CDR3 runs to 17 residues. In germline, CDR1 is SGDLS, CDR2 YYNGEE. Trimming stripped 7 bases from V and 6 bases from J, with 26 bases between. DNA for the CDR3: TGTGCCAGCGCACAGGGGGCCGGGACTAGGCAACCAAACATTCAGTACTTC. It translates to CASAQGAGTRQPNIQYF.

This clonotype has ten or more counts. The genes are TRBV28 and TRBJ2-7; 10 bases fit TRBD1. The trim removed 4 bases at V and 6 bases at J, leaving 9 bases unmatched. The CDR3 length is 15 residues. Germline loops: CDR1 MDHEN, CDR2 SYDVKM. The CDR3 bases are TGTGCCAGCAGTTCGCCGGGACAGGGGACGAGCGAGCAGTACTTC. It encodes CASSSPGQGTSEQYF.

The chain has TRBV7-2 and TRBJ1-5; D is perhaps TRBD1 (6 bases). The CDR3 covers 17 residues. Germline CDR1 SGHTA, CDR2 FQGNSA. Trimming took 3 bases from V and 0 from J, leaving 15 bases between them. The CDR3 spells CASSLGGGSTSNQPQHF. For the CDR3, the DNA is TGTGCCAGCAGCTTGGGGGGCGGCTCCACTAGCAATCAGCCCCAGCATTTT.

Of note for this clonotype: A read error may produce the germline difference seen at one junction end. The chain links TRBV7-9 to TRBJ2-1, with 12 bases matching TRBD2. The CDR3 runs 17 residues. From germline, CDR1 is SEHNR and CDR2 FQNEAQ (reference sequence). CDR3 region: CASSAGLAGSSHNEQFF. The CDR3 nucleotides are TGTGCCAGCAGCGCAGGACTAGCGGGAAGCTCCCACAATGAGCAGTTCTTC.

This clonotype was seen many times. The gene calls are TRBV12-3 or TRBV12-4 and TRBJ2-5; 8 bases fit TRBD1. The CDR3 is made up of 14 amino acids. Trimming cost V 3 bases and J 5 bases; bases outside gene matches: 5. The CDR3 protein is CASSFTGGRETQYF. CDR3 sequence (DNA): TGTGCCAGCAGTTTTACAGGGGGTAGGGAGACCCAGTACTTC.

This clonotype was seen many times. V gene TRBV4-2 combines with J gene TRBJ2-1, with no clear D. Germline V gene lookup returns CDR1 LGHNA and CDR2 YNFKEQ. CDR3 length equals 14 residues. Trimming took 4 bases from V and 2 from J, leaving 9 bases between them. The CDR3 DNA is TGTGCCAGCAGCCTAAAGAGTACCTACAATGAGCAGTTCTTC. Its protein is CASSLKSTYNEQFF.